The 19 T cell receptor beta chains listed next were all sequenced from one sample in a study of OX40 agonist ivuxolimab in advanced cancers. Sequencing used immunoSEQ multiplex PCR; TCRdb keeps in-frame clones, though not all of them. This sample carries roughly 69,000 clones, 84% of them seen once, and the ten largest clones take about 9.1%. The sample in question was CD4+ or CD8+ T cells sorted from blood, obtained in a trial of the OX40 agonist ivuxolimab. The receptor set was obtained from an adult with an advanced solid tumor such as melanoma, head and neck, liver or kidney cancer.

V is TRBV28 and J is TRBJ2-1; D unclear. This CDR3 contains 12 residues. V was cut by 4 bases and J by 8 bases, with 9 bases left in between. From germline, CDR1 is MDHEN and CDR2 SYDVKM. DNA for the CDR3: TGTGCCAGCAGTTCGCCGATAGATGAGCAGTTCTTC. Translation gives CASSSPIDEQFF.

The chain combines TRBV7-2 with TRBJ1-5, with D possibly TRBD1 on 5 matching bases. V gave up 5 bases and J gave up 1 base, with 15 bases separating them. The CDR3 totals 16 residues. Germline V gene sequence: CDR1 SGHTA, CDR2 FQGNSA. Here the CDR3 reads CASSPAGGSSNQPQHF. DNA of the CDR3: TGTGCCAGCAGCCCGGCGGGGGGTAGCAGCAATCAGCCCCAGCATTTT.

The chain recombines TRBV19 with TRBJ2-7, with D possibly being TRBD1 (5 bases). Trimming left V 1 base short and J 5 bases short, with 15 bases between. Germline V lookup: CDR1 LNHDA, CDR2 SQIVND (reference sequence). CDR3 length: 15 amino acids. In nucleotides, the CDR3 is TGTGCCAGTAGTATAGGCGGCAGGGCGTATGACGAGCAGTACTTC. Protein product: CASSIGGRAYDEQYF.

The chain carries TRBV5-1 and TRBJ2-1; 13 bases are shared with TRBD2. Germline assignment: CDR1 SGHRS and CDR2 YFSETQ. The junction had 7 bases not matched to a gene; V was cut back by 1 base and J by 0 bases. The CDR3 covers 19 residues. The CDR3 loop is CASSLPSTSGGTSYNEQFF. In nucleotides, the CDR3 is TGCGCCAGCAGCTTGCCCTCGACTAGCGGGGGGACCTCCTACAATGAGCAGTTCTTC.

V usage is TRBV4-1 and J usage is TRBJ1-5; D remains unclear. CDR3 size: 16 residues. The germline V and J ends were trimmed by 4 bases and 0 bases, with 13 bases remaining between them. CDR1 is MGHRA, CDR2 YSYEKL, per germline. The chain's CDR3 is CASSLRTDNSNQPQHF. The CDR3 nucleotides are TGCGCCAGCAGCCTCCGGACGGATAATAGCAATCAGCCCCAGCATTTT.

The chain carries TRBV10-3 and TRBJ2-1; TRBD1 or TRBD2 may be the D gene (6 bases each). The CDR3 covers 15 residues. Germline V gives CDR1 ENHRY, CDR2 SYGVKD. The germline V and J ends were trimmed by 4 bases and 2 bases, with 12 bases remaining between them. In nucleotides, the CDR3 is TGTGCCATCAGTGGGGGGCGGGACACCTACAATGAGCAGTTCTTC. Translated, it gives CAISGGRDTYNEQFF.

The genes are TRBV5-5 and TRBJ1-1; 7 bases line up with TRBD1. This CDR3 region has 13 residues. CDR1 is SGHKS and CDR2 is YYEKEE in the germline V gene (reference sequence). The ends lost 3 bases at V and 5 bases at J; junction bases unmatched: 4. For the CDR3, the DNA is TGTGCCAGCAGCTGGACAGGTAGGACTGAAGCTTTCTTT. Its translation is CASSWTGRTEAFF.

This clone came up once. The chain joins TRBV14 to TRBJ1-3, with D possibly being TRBD1 (5 bases). Between the trimmed V and J ends, which lost 4 bases and 0 bases, there was a span of 13 bases. The CDR3 runs to 16 residues. Germline V gene data show CDR1 as SGHDN and CDR2 as FVKESK. The CDR3 region is CASSLRTTFSGNTIYF. CDR3 in DNA: TGTGCCAGCAGCCTACGGACAACGTTCTCTGGAAACACCATATATTTT.

As for this clone: The sample contains more than one DNA sequence encoding this CDR3. The chain has TRBV2 and TRBJ2-1; perhaps TRBD2 as D (6 bases). The V gene lost 2 bases and the J gene lost 7 bases, with 12 bases spanning the gap. The CDR3 totals 14 residues. Germline V lookup: CDR1 SNHLY, CDR2 FYNNEI. The CDR3 loop reads CASSETLAGNEQFF. The CDR3 DNA reads TGTGCCAGCAGTGAAACCCTGGCGGGGAATGAGCAGTTCTTC.

This chain links TRBV9 with TRBJ1-3, with a weak D call TRBD1 (6 bases). CDR3 length: 17 amino acids. V was cut by 0 bases and J by 4 bases, with 17 bases left in between. Germline-derived CDR1 and CDR2 are SGDLS and YYNGEE. The CDR3 region has the DNA TGTGCCAGCAGCGTAGCCGGTTCGCAGGGGCCGGGAAACACCATATATTTT. This encodes CASSVAGSQGPGNTIYF. Combining the CDR3 with reference TRBV9 and TRBJ1-3 gives the whole variable domain DSGVTQTPKHLITATGQRVTLRCSPRSGDLSVYWYQQSLDQGLQFLIQYYNGEERAKGNILERFSAQQFPDLHSELNLSSLELGDSALYFCASSVAGSQGPGNTIYFGEGSWLTVV.

This chain connects TRBV6-5 to TRBJ1-1; tentatively, D is TRBD1 (5 bases). Germline loops: CDR1 MNHEY, CDR2 SVGAGI. V lost 0 bases, J lost 3 bases, and 11 bases lay in between. The CDR3 has 15 residues. CDR3 coding DNA: TGTGCCAGCAGTTACTCCCGGGACCGCCACACTGAAGCTTTCTTT. Protein product: CASSYSRDRHTEAFF.

This clone occurred a few times. The chain uses TRBV19 and TRBJ1-1, with D tentatively TRBD1 (5 bases). The CDR3 is 13 amino acids. Deletions cut 8 bases from V and 6 bases from J, with 16 bases between. Germline values: CDR1 LNHDA, CDR2 SQIVND (reference sequence). Written as DNA, the CDR3 is TGTGCCAGTGGGACGGGGGGTTACGCTGAAGCTTTCTTT. It encodes CASGTGGYAEAFF.

The V and J genes are TRBV21-1 and TRBJ2-7; TRBD1 is the table's D call and was not checked against the DNA. TRBV21-1 is a known pseudogene. This CDR3 is built from 17 residues. This chain's CDR3 is CASSKGSRTGRSYEQYF. CDR3 in DNA: TGTGCCAGCAGCAAAGGATCCCGGACAGGGAGGTCCTACGAGCAGTACTTC.

J is TRBJ2-3 and V is TRBV19, with TRBD2 identical over 12 bases. CDR1 is LNHDA and CDR2 is SQIVND in the germline V gene (reference sequence). The CDR3 is 13 residues long. J gave up 8 bases and V 8 bases, and 5 bases lay outside the gene matches. CDR3 sequence (DNA): TGTGCCAGTGGGCTAGCGGGGGGGCGTACGCAGTATTTT. Protein sequence: CASGLAGGRTQYF.

This clone was seen only once. This sequence joins TRBV19 and TRBJ1-2; a possible D gene is TRBD1 (5 bases). Trimming removed 6 bases from V and 7 bases from J, with 9 bases in between. The CDR3 has 11 amino acids. Germline lookup yields CDR1 LNHDA and CDR2 SQIVND (reference sequence). The CDR3 protein is CASSGARGYTF. The CDR3 region has the DNA TGTGCCAGTAGCGGGGCGCGTGGCTACACCTTC.

The chain has TRBV19 and TRBJ2-7, with 10 bases fitting TRBD1. This CDR3 has 17 residues. The V segment lost 6 bases and the J segment 2 bases; nucleotides outside the gene matches: 13. Per germline, CDR1 LNHDA and CDR2 SQIVND (reference sequence). The CDR3 region has the DNA TGTGCCAGTAGACCCATCGAAAGGGACAGGGGCACCTACGAGCAGTACTTC. It specifies CASRPIERDRGTYEQYF. The whole variable domain, filled in from reference TRBV19 and TRBJ2-7, reads DGGITQSPKYLFRKEGQNVTLSCEQNLNHDAMYWYRQDPGQGLRLIYYSQIVNDFQKGDIAEGYSVSREKKESFPLTVTSAQKNPTAFYLCASRPIERDRGTYEQYFGPGTRLTVT.

This rearrangement joins TRBV30 to TRBJ1-2, with no clear D. CDR1 is GTSNPN, CDR2 SVGIG, per germline (reference sequence). With 4 bases removed from V and 4 bases from J, the gap between germline ends came to 7 bases. The CDR3 consists of 11 residues. The CDR3 DNA is TGTGCCTGGACGAGAGGCTATGGCTACACCTTC. Protein product: CAWTRGYGYTF.

This clone was detected only once. This rearrangement joins TRBV19 to TRBJ1-6; 7 bases are shared with TRBD1. Germline loops: CDR1 LNHDA, CDR2 SQIVND (reference sequence). V lost 1 base, J lost 13 bases, and 1 base stayed unmatched. CDR3 length equals 12 residues. The CDR3 region has the DNA TGTGCCAGTAGTATAGCGGACAGGCCCCTCCACTTT. Amino acid sequence: CASSIADRPLHF.

The chain carries TRBV20-1 and TRBJ2-1; tentative D call: TRBD2 (5 bases). The CDR3 spans 11 residues. CDR1 and CDR2 (germline): DFQATT, SNEGSKA (reference sequence). Trimming took off 6 bases at V and 10 bases at J, with 13 bases between the two ends. The CDR3 loop reads CSASRLTEQFF. The CDR3 DNA sequence: TGCAGTGCCTCTAGACTAACCGAGCAGTTCTTC.